The 18 T cell receptor beta chains presented below share a single source sample, sequenced in a study of OX40 agonist ivuxolimab in advanced cancers. Data came from immunoSEQ multiplex PCR; TCRdb stores just in-frame clones and leaves some out. The sample records about 27,000 clones, about 74% being singletons. The sample consisted of CD4+ or CD8+ T cells sorted from blood, taken in a trial of the OX40 agonist ivuxolimab. These receptors were collected from an adult with an advanced solid tumor such as melanoma, head and neck, liver or kidney cancer.

The chain combines TRBV5-1 with TRBJ1-2, with 7 bases that match TRBD1. Germline loops: CDR1 SGHRS, CDR2 YFSETQ. Unmatched junction bases numbered 6, after V lost 4 bases and J lost 0 bases. The CDR3 loop spans 15 amino acids. Written as DNA, the CDR3 is TGCGCCAGCAGCCAGGGGGGCAGTGCTAACTATGGCTACACCTTC. Protein: CASSQGGSANYGYTF. Supplemented by reference TRBV5-1 and TRBJ1-2, the full variable domain reads KAGVTQTPRYLIKTRGQQVTLSCSPISGHRSVSWYQQTPGQGLQFLFEYFSETQRNKGNFPGRFSGRQFSNSRSEMNVSTLELGDSALYLCASSQGGSANYGYTFGSGTRLTVV.

CDR3 DNA: TGTGCCAGTAGTATACGCCCGGGACGGTCCTACAATGAGCAGTTCTTC. Translating it yields CASSIRPGRSYNEQFF. The chain links TRBV19 to TRBJ2-1; D assignment may be TRBD1 or TRBD2 (5 bases each). CDR3 length: 16 amino acids. The germline V gene has CDR1 LNHDA and CDR2 SQIVND (reference sequence). Trimming stripped 2 bases from V and 1 base from J, with 12 bases between. Looking up the rest from reference TRBV19 and TRBJ2-1 gives the full variable domain: DGGITQSPKYLFRKEGQNVTLSCEQNLNHDAMYWYRQDPGQGLRLIYYSQIVNDFQKGDIAEGYSVSREKKESFPLTVTSAQKNPTAFYLCASSIRPGRSYNEQFFGPGTRLTVL.

The J gene is TRBJ2-7, the V gene TRBV2, with D possibly matching TRBD1 (6 bases). Between the trimmed V and J ends, which lost 5 bases and 3 bases, there was a span of 20 bases. Germline V gene data show CDR1 as SNHLY and CDR2 as FYNNEI. The CDR3 has 16 amino acids. CDR3 nucleotides: TGTGCCAGCAGTCCCCGGTTGGGGAGACAGGTCTACGAGCAGTACTTC. Its translation: CASSPRLGRQVYEQYF.

The chain recombines TRBV5-5 with TRBJ2-7; D gene unclear. V was pared by 2 bases and J by 1 base, with 7 bases between. CDR1 is SGHKS, CDR2 YYEKEE, per germline (reference sequence). This CDR3 spans 13 amino acids. CDR3 loop: CASSFTPSYEQYF. Written as DNA, the CDR3 is TGTGCCAGCAGCTTTACACCATCCTACGAGCAGTACTTC.

The chain links TRBV11-2 to TRBJ2-1; no reliable D call. The ends were cut back, 0 bases at V and 10 bases at J, with 13 bases in the middle. The CDR3 has 14 amino acids. Looked up from germline, CDR1 is SGHAT and CDR2 is FQNNGV. DNA for the CDR3: TGTGCCAGCAGCTTAGAGGTAGGCCGGCGGGAGCAGTTCTTC. This translates into CASSLEVGRREQFF.

This sequence joins TRBV7-2 and TRBJ1-4; D not resolved. From germline, CDR1 is SGHTA and CDR2 FQGNSA. This CDR3 spans 13 amino acids. Deletions cut 5 bases from V and 4 bases from J, with 8 bases between. The CDR3 reads CASSRANNEKLFF. CDR3 nucleotides: TGTGCCAGCAGCAGGGCAAATAATGAAAAACTGTTTTTT.

This clone was detected a few times. The gene calls are TRBV11-1 and TRBJ2-2, with D perhaps matching TRBD1 (6 bases). V was cut by 5 bases and J by 5 bases, with 15 bases left in between. This CDR3 has 15 residues. From germline, CDR1 is SGHAT and CDR2 FQDESV (reference sequence). The CDR3 coding sequence is TGTGCCAGCAGCCATAACCAACAGGGAACCGGGGAGCTGTTTTTT. This codes for CASSHNQQGTGELFF.

The chain employs TRBV10-1 and TRBJ2-1; TRBD2 matches at 15 bases. V lost 6 bases to trimming and J lost 4 bases; unmatched junction nucleotides: 19. Germline assignment: CDR1 WNHNN and CDR2 SYGVQD (reference sequence). This CDR3 has 21 residues. CDR3 sequence: CASSPSRGLAGGLTTYNEQFF. For the CDR3, the DNA is TGCGCCAGCAGCCCATCTAGGGGACTAGCGGGGGGTCTTACCACGTACAATGAGCAGTTCTTC.

This clone was seen more than once but under ten times. V gene TRBV5-1 combines with J gene TRBJ2-1; 9 positions agree with TRBD2. V shed 3 bases and J 8 bases; nucleotides not matched to a gene: 6. The CDR3 has 14 amino acids. CDR1 SGHRS and CDR2 YFSETQ come from the germline V gene. The CDR3 is CASSSAGGPYEQFF. For the CDR3, the DNA is TGCGCCAGCAGCTCGGCGGGGGGGCCTTATGAGCAGTTCTTC.

The rearrangement links TRBV6-6 to TRBJ1-5; possible D gene TRBD1, 6 bases. The germline V gene has CDR1 MNHNY and CDR2 SVGAGI (reference sequence). Trimming removed 2 bases from V and 4 bases from J, with 15 bases in between. The CDR3 runs to 16 residues. CDR3 region: CASSYPRGSGNQPQHF. The DNA for the CDR3 is TGTGCCAGCAGTTACCCCAGGGGATCCGGGAATCAGCCCCAGCATTTT.

This clone was picked up a small number of times. CDR3 coding DNA: TGTGCCAGCAGTATACTAGACGGCTATGGCTACACCTTC. It is translated as CASSILDGYGYTF. The chain carries TRBV25-1 and TRBJ1-2, with D unclear. V was trimmed by 5 bases and J by 4 bases, leaving 11 bases between them. The CDR3 totals 13 residues. Germline V gene lookup returns CDR1 MGHDK and CDR2 SYGVNS.

This chain's CDR3 is CASSQEHTGFGANVLTF. CDR3 in DNA: TGCGCCAGCAGCCAAGAACATACAGGGTTCGGCGCCAACGTCCTGACTTTC. J is TRBJ2-6 and V is TRBV4-1; D possibly corresponds to TRBD1 (6 bases). With 0 bases removed from V and 7 bases from J, the gap between germline ends came to 16 bases. The CDR3 covers 17 residues. The V gene's germline CDR1 is MGHRA and CDR2 YSYEKL.

This sequence joins TRBV6-1 and TRBJ1-5; D call uncertain. The CDR3 loop spans 14 amino acids. In germline, CDR1 is MNHNS, CDR2 SASEGT. Trimming pared 5 bases from V and 0 bases from J, leaving 8 bases between. CDR3 in amino acids: CASSKGNSNQPQHF. CDR3 sequence (DNA): TGTGCCAGCAGTAAAGGGAATAGCAATCAGCCCCAGCATTTT.

The chain recombines TRBV6-1 with TRBJ1-3, with D perhaps TRBD1 (6 bases). The germline V gene has CDR1 MNHNS and CDR2 SASEGT. The CDR3 is made up of 14 amino acids. V was clipped by 3 bases and J by 6 bases, with 12 bases between them. As DNA, the CDR3 is TGTGCCAGCAGTGACGGGGGGGCTGCAAACACCATATATTTT. Protein: CASSDGGAANTIYF.

The table lists this clone with a few counts. The chain uses TRBV11-2 and TRBJ2-1, with 7 bases aligning to TRBD1. The germline V gene has CDR1 SGHAT and CDR2 FQNNGV. J lost 6 bases, V lost 1 base, and 3 bases had no gene match. The CDR3 is 14 amino acids. The chain's CDR3 is CASSLGDSRNEQFF. In DNA, the CDR3 is TGTGCCAGCAGCTTAGGGGACAGTCGCAATGAGCAGTTCTTC. The variable domain in full, completed from reference TRBV11-2 and TRBJ2-1, reads EAGVAQSPRYKIIEKRQSVAFWCNPISGHATLYWYQQILGQGPKLLIQFQNNGVVDDSQLPKDRFSAERLKGVDSTLKIQPAKLEDSAVYLCASSLGDSRNEQFFGPGTRLTVL.

As regards this clone: An end of the junction does not agree with germline; a read error may underlie this. The chain has TRBV19 and TRBJ2-7; weak D call: TRBD2 (6 bases). This CDR3 contains 15 residues. Germline V CDR1 and CDR2: LNHDA, SQIVND (reference sequence). CDR3 sequence (DNA): TGTGCCAGTAGTAACCGGGACTCAAATTCCTACGAGCGGTACTTC. It codes for CASSNRDSNSYERYF.

This chain links TRBV5-5 with TRBJ2-2; the D is unclear. The V gene lost 1 base and the J gene lost 2 bases, with 0 bases spanning the gap. The CDR3 spans 12 residues. Per germline, CDR1 SGHKS and CDR2 YYEKEE (reference sequence). CDR3 in amino acids: CASSLNTGELFF. The CDR3 nucleotides read TGTGCCAGCAGCTTGAACACCGGGGAGCTGTTTTTT.

This chain's CDR3 is CASSQEGSGGLVTGELFF. Here the CDR3 DNA reads TGCGCCAGCAGCCAAGAGGGTTCGGGGGGGCTTGTCACCGGGGAGCTGTTTTTT. The chain is built from TRBV4-1 and TRBJ2-2, with TRBD2 matching 8 bases. Germline loops: CDR1 MGHRA, CDR2 YSYEKL. There are 18 residues in the CDR3. With V trimmed by 0 bases and J by 4 bases, 10 bases remained unmatched.